A single sample gave rise to the 5 T cell receptor beta chains below, sequenced in a study of cytomegalovirus exposure and HLA in healthy donors. PCR primers comprised 60 Vbeta and 13 Jbeta primers. Sequenced by immunoSEQ multiplex PCR; TCRdb stores in-frame clones only, minus some. This sample yields about 140,000 clones, of which 65% to 85% are seen a single time; 2.4% belongs to the top ten. The sample taken for sequencing was PBMCs. The source is a man aged 45 to 65 in good health and CMV-seronegative.

The chain combines TRBV6-5 with TRBJ2-1; D is uncertain. Per germline, CDR1 MNHEY and CDR2 SVGAGI. With 8 bases removed from V and 6 bases from J, the gap between germline ends came to 14 bases. This CDR3 comprises 13 residues. CDR3 sequence reads: CASRPRSGNEQFF. DNA of the CDR3: TGTGCCAGCCGCCCTAGAAGTGGCAATGAGCAGTTCTTC.

This clone was detected a few times. The chain joins TRBV27 to TRBJ2-4; 9 bases fit TRBD1. V was pared by 4 bases and J by 6 bases, with 10 bases of the junction left unmatched. CDR1 and CDR2 (germline): MNHEY, SMNVEV (reference sequence). The CDR3 consists of 16 residues. The CDR3 loop reads CASSSRIQGAGNIQYF. The CDR3 nucleotides read TGTGCCAGCAGTTCGCGGATACAGGGGGCAGGAAACATTCAGTACTTC.

The chain is built from TRBV7-2 and TRBJ1-5; TRBD1 matches at 7 bases. The germline gives CDR1 SGHTA, CDR2 FQGNSA. The V segment lost 5 bases and the J segment 7 bases; nucleotides outside the gene matches: 8. The CDR3 loop spans 14 amino acids. CDR3 loop: CASSPDRVGQPQHF. The CDR3 region has the DNA TGTGCCAGCAGCCCAGACAGGGTTGGGCAGCCCCAGCATTTT.

The CDR3, as DNA: TGCAGCGCAGGGACAGGGCGGAATCAGCCCCAGCATTTT. This encodes CSAGTGRNQPQHF. The rearrangement joins TRBV29-1 to TRBJ1-5; TRBD1 aligns across 9 bases. Germline values: CDR1 SQVTM, CDR2 ANQGSEA. V gave up 7 bases and J gave up 4 bases; unmatched junction bases: 5. The CDR3 covers 13 residues.

This clone was seen a few times. The CDR3 bases are TGTGCCAGCTCACCCTCCGGGACTAGCGGAGCCTACGAGCAGTACTTC. Translation: CASSPSGTSGAYEQYF. The chain employs TRBV18 and TRBJ2-7; 11 nucleotides match TRBD2. From germline, CDR1 is KGHSH and CDR2 LQKENI. With 3 bases clipped from V and 2 bases from J, the junction kept 6 bases outside the gene matches. The CDR3 consists of 16 residues.